What follows describes a single T cell receptor beta chain. Antigen: not known. These data are taken from a study of cytomegalovirus exposure and HLA in healthy donors. Study-wide findings and caveats: Roughly uniform sequencing depth across donors was assumed, possibly incorrectly.

V lost 5 bases and J 6 bases, leaving 15 bases between the germline ends. Germline loops: CDR1 MNHEY, CDR2 SMNVEV (reference sequence). The CDR3 has 14 residues. The PCR had 60 Vbeta and 13 Jbeta primers. Using immunoSEQ multiplex PCR, the repertoire was profiled, and TCRdb retains in-frame clones only, with some absent. This sample has about 100,000 clones; approximately 77% occur once, and the top ten carry about 14%. The sequence came from a male donor in good health and CMV-seropositive. The sequencing input was PBMCs. V usage is TRBV27 and J usage is TRBJ2-3, with D perhaps TRBD1 (6 bases). The CDR3 loop reads CASSLDRPRDTQYF. CDR3 coding DNA: TGTGCCAGCAGTCTGGACAGACCGCGGGATACGCAGTATTTT.